The text below deals with one T cell receptor (beta chain). Using immunoSEQ multiplex PCR, the repertoire was profiled, and TCRdb retains in-frame clones only, with some absent. Counted here are 150,000 to 190,000 clones, roughly 94% occurring once; the ten biggest clones make up just over 0.3%. The sample is drawn from a study of OX40 agonist ivuxolimab in advanced cancers. CDR1 is LNHDA and CDR2 is SQIVND in the germline V gene (reference sequence). V was clipped by 3 bases and J by 4 bases; unmatched bases: 2. The CDR3 consists of 13 residues. V is TRBV19 and J is TRBJ1-2; TRBD1 aligns across 7 bases. This clonotype was obtained from an adult with an advanced solid tumor such as melanoma, head and neck, liver or kidney cancer. The source material was CD4+ or CD8+ T cells sorted from blood, sampled in a trial of the OX40 agonist ivuxolimab. CDR3 loop: CASSMGQPYGYTF. CDR3 in DNA: TGTGCCAGTAGTATGGGACAGCCCTATGGCTACACCTTC. The whole variable domain, remainder taken from reference TRBV19 and TRBJ1-2, is DGGITQSPKYLFRKEGQNVTLSCEQNLNHDAMYWYRQDPGQGLRLIYYSQIVNDFQKGDIAEGYSVSREKKESFPLTVTSAQKNPTAFYLCASSMGQPYGYTFGSGTRLTVV.